This T cell receptor beta chain is from a study of healthy donors' naive CD4 and CD8 T cells. Each TCR library used 500 ng of total RNA and a linear amplification protocol. The authors' processing: From a handful of healthy donors, almost 80,000 rearranged TCR alpha transcripts were sequenced. TCRdb re-analysed the reads in MiXCR, keeping a single row per CDR3 protein. TCRdb's processing, not the authors', yielded these V and J calls. The sample includes 180,000 or so distinct CDR3 sequences, over 60% of them seen just once. CDR3 length equals 14 residues. V lost 6 bases to trimming and J lost 2 bases, with 14 bases between them. Germline loops: CDR1 SQVTM, CDR2 ANQGSEA. Study-wide results and limits: Positive CDR3 charge linked to CD4+ cells, negative to CD8+ cells. Bulk sequencing left alpha and beta chains unpaired.

Concerning this clonotype itself: No antigen is known for it.

The specimen was naive CD4+ and CD8+ T cells sorted from blood, pooled from several donors. This sequence joins TRBV29-1 and TRBJ1-5; perhaps TRBD1 as D (6 bases). This TCR was recovered from a pool of human donors in good health; the sample pools cells from several healthy donors. The CDR3: CSVQGWDRNQPQHF. Here the CDR3 DNA reads TGCAGCGTACAGGGATGGGATCGCAATCAGCCCCAGCATTTT. The entire variable domain, with the rest obtained from reference TRBV29-1 and TRBJ1-5, is as follows: SAVISQKPSRDICQRGTSLTIQCQVDSQVTMMFWYRQQPGQSLTLIATANQGSEATYESGFVIDKFPISRPNLTFSTLTVSNMSPEDSSIYLCSVQGWDRNQPQHFGDGTRLSIL.